This T cell receptor beta chain was retrieved from a study of human T cells and chemical hapten exposure. Study background: The study lasted around 5 months, and patients were dosed weekly with diphenylcyclopropenone on the scalp throughout.

TCRdb re-derived calls from the RACE reads in MiXCR, one entry per CDR3 protein. The sample records more than 300,000 distinct CDR3 sequences, around 5.5% being singletons. CDR3 length equals 14 residues. V was trimmed by 2 bases and J by 5 bases, leaving 12 bases between them. In germline, CDR1 is SGHTA, CDR2 FQGTGA. Time point indicated: pre-sensitization, week 0. Treatment described: therapeutic diphenylcyclopropenone sensitization with weekly scalp DPC. Total RNA was isolated from unfractionated whole blood. This TCR was recovered from a woman aged 18-35 years with alopecia areata. Some clones in this sample may be carry-over from other donors' samples. V gene TRBV7-3 combines with J gene TRBJ2-5; D may be TRBD1 or TRBD2 (6 bases each). This specimen was whole blood, taken in connection with sensitization to the hapten diphenylcyclopropenone (DPC). The CDR3 sequence: CASSLYGGPETQYF. DNA for the CDR3: TGTGCCAGCAGCTTATATGGGGGGCCGGAGACCCAGTACTTC. Using reference TRBV7-3 and TRBJ2-5 for the parts outside the CDR3, the full variable domain is GAGVSQTPSNKVTEKGKYVELRCDPISGHTALYWYRQSLGQGPEFLIYFQGTGAADDSGLPNDRFFAVRPEGSVSTLKIQRTERGDSAVYLCASSLYGGPETQYFGPGTRLLVL.